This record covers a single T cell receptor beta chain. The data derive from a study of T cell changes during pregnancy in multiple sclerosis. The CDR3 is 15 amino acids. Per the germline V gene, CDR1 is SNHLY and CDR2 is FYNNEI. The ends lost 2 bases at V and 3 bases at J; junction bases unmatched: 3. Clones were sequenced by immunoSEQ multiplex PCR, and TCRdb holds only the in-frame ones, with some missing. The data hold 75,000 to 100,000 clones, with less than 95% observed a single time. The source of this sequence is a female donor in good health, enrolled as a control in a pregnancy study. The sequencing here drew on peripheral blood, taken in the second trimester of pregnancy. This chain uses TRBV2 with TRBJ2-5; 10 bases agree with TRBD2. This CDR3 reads CASSETSGAKETQYF. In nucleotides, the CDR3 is TGTGCCAGCAGTGAAACTAGCGGGGCTAAAGAGACCCAGTACTTC.